This T cell receptor (beta chain) was documented in a study of blood T cell repertoires in COVID-19 (dated by TCRdb to the early 2020s). Notes on the research overall: The collaborator samples originated in the United States, Italy and Spain and spanned the acute and convalescent phases of COVID-19. The material from the prospective study consisted of cDNA or gDNA derived from T cells, B-cell-depleted T cells, or PBMCs. Subjects who had been exposed to COVID-19, were actively infected with it, or had recovered from it provided the deeply sampled blood TCRbeta repertoires that made up the dataset. A freely available public database, intended as a resource for researchers studying the immune response to SARS-CoV-2, is where the repertoires were released. Samples came from the ongoing ImmuneRACE study (first 160 participants) plus 1,254 subjects from 6 global collaborators. A de-identified subject ID, COVID-19 status, age in years and sex were almost always included in the sample metadata. Where available, HLA class I and class II types were obtained from metadata supplied by the sample provider rather than from assay-based typing.

Collaborating institutions collected whole blood in K2EDTA tubes following their own protocols. For TCRbeta analysis, collaborator samples were shipped as frozen whole blood, as isolated PBMCs, or as DNA extracted from either sample type. TCRbeta CDR3 regions were amplified from genomic DNA by means of the immunoSEQ Assay, a bias-controlled multiplex PCR. In the original analysis: Nucleated cell counts per sample were estimated from amplification of reference gene primers within the assay. To quantify the absolute abundance of each unique TCRbeta CDR3 rearrangement, sequence reads were collapsed and filtered. For each sample, productive Simpson clonality was calculated as the square root of Simpson's diversity index across productive rearrangements. The table comes from immuneACCESS by way of TCRdb, which keeps in-frame sequences with V and J called. Part of the clones is missing from these tables; in studies checked, under half for an unresolved V gene and the rest for unknown reasons. V and J calls and clone size are those listed in that table; D and trimming were worked out from the DNA. In this sample the table shows some 200,000 clones, 84% of which occur a single time. The ten largest clones take up about 9% of the sample.

Findings and caveats that apply to the study as a whole: Clinical and demographic metadata were provided uncurated, with the amount varying by source and participant.

This clone came up a few times. Its antigen has not been determined. Base qualities are missing; no much larger clone stands one base away. CDR1 and CDR2, per the germline V gene, are SGHRS and YFSETQ. From the cysteine up to the phenylalanine, the CDR3 has a length of 15 residues. Of all the DNA, just the CDR3 is kept, 45 bases in frame from base 1. Cut back by 4 bases and 4 bases, the V and J ends lie 14 bases apart. The chain was built from TRBV5-1 and TRBJ2-2; 5 matching bases give a weak D call of TRBD1. The TCR originated in a middle-aged man with active or convalescent COVID-19. The sequencing sample was made of peripheral blood. The CDR3 region: CASSVTALGTGELFF. DNA sequence: TGCGCCAGCAGCGTGACAGCGCTCGGCACCGGGGAGCTGTTTTTT.